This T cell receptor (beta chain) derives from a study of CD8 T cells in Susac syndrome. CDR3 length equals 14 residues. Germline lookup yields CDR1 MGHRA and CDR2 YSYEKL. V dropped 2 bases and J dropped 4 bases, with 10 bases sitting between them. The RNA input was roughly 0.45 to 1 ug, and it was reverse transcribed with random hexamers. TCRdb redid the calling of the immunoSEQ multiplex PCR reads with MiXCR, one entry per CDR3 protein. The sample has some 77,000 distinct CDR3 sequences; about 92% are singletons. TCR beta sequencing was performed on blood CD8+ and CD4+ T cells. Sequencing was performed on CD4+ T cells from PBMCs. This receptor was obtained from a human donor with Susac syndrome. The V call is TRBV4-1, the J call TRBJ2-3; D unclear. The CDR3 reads CASSQPEGPDTQYF. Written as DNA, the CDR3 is TGCGCCAGCAGCCAACCGGAAGGGCCAGATACGCAGTATTTT.